Presented here are 13 T cell receptor beta chains from one specimen sequenced in a study of blood T cell repertoires in COVID-19. Produced via immunoSEQ multiplex PCR; TCRdb's table is partial and in-frame only. This table holds a few hundred thousand clones, about 85% found once. The sample comprised PBMCs or T cells enriched from blood (not recorded which). The receptor set was obtained from a woman aged 45-65 years who had been exposed to COVID-19.

The chain recombines TRBV5-6 with TRBJ2-3; TRBD2 agrees at 15 bases. CDR1 and CDR2 from the germline V gene are SGHDT and YYEEEE. The CDR3 contains 17 residues. Trimming took 5 bases from V and 2 from J; bases not matched to a gene: 6. CDR3 DNA: TGTGCCAGCAGTTGGACTAGCGGGGGGGCAAACACAGATACGCAGTATTTT. Its protein is CASSWTSGGANTDTQYF. Full variable domain (rest looked up from reference TRBV5-6 and TRBJ2-3): DAGVTQSPTHLIKTRGQQVTLRCSPKSGHDTVSWYQQALGQGPQFIFQYYEEEERQRGNFPDRFSGHQFPNYSSELNVNALLLGDSALYLCASSWTSGGANTDTQYFGPGTRLTVL.

J is TRBJ2-5 and V is TRBV11-1; the D gene is possibly TRBD2 (5 bases). Deletions cut 2 bases from V and 3 bases from J, with 13 bases between. The V gene's germline CDR1 is SGHAT and CDR2 FQDESV (reference sequence). The CDR3 loop spans 15 amino acids. CDR3 bases: TGTGCCAGCAGCTTACGCGGGCGGAGAGAAGAGACCCAGTACTTC. Translating it yields CASSLRGRREETQYF.

The chain couples TRBV5-1 to TRBJ1-2; maybe TRBD1 (6 bases). Trimming pared 4 bases from V and 4 bases from J, leaving 17 bases between. This CDR3 contains 15 residues. Per germline, CDR1 SGHRS and CDR2 YFSETQ. CDR3 in amino acids: CASSRDSQGGYGYTF. CDR3 nucleotides: TGCGCCAGCAGCAGGGATAGCCAAGGGGGCTATGGCTACACCTTC.

CDR3 amino acids: CSVGVGANYGYTF. CDR3 DNA sequence: TGCAGCGTTGGGGTGGGGGCCAACTATGGCTACACCTTC. The chain combines TRBV29-1 with TRBJ1-2, with a possible D match to TRBD1 (6 bases). Germline V gene data show CDR1 as SQVTM and CDR2 as ANQGSEA. The CDR3 is 13 amino acids. The germline V and J ends were trimmed by 4 bases and 2 bases, with 11 bases remaining between them.

In this sample, this clone turned up a few times. This chain uses TRBV12-3 or TRBV12-4 with TRBJ1-1; unclear D gene. The CDR3 is 13 amino acids. Trimming removed 7 bases at V and 1 base at J, with 10 bases between. CDR3 residues: CASTAGENTEAFF. In DNA, the CDR3 is TGTGCCAGCACGGCGGGAGAGAACACTGAAGCTTTCTTT.

The chain links TRBV11-2 to TRBJ1-6; 10 nucleotides line up with TRBD1. Per the germline V gene, CDR1 is SGHAT and CDR2 is FQNNGV. The ends lost 4 bases at V and 10 bases at J; junction bases unmatched: 10. The CDR3 has 16 amino acids. CDR3 coding DNA: TGTGCCAGCAGCTGGGACAGGGGAGGTCTCGGCTCACCCCTCCACTTT. Protein product: CASSWDRGGLGSPLHF. Complete variable domain (other parts from reference TRBV11-2 and TRBJ1-6): EAGVAQSPRYKIIEKRQSVAFWCNPISGHATLYWYQQILGQGPKLLIQFQNNGVVDDSQLPKDRFSAERLKGVDSTLKIQPAKLEDSAVYLCASSWDRGGLGSPLHFGNGTRLTVT.

V and J are TRBV7-8 and TRBJ2-1, with 10 bases aligning to TRBD2. V trimming: 5 bases; J trimming: 7 bases; junction bases outside the gene matches: 8. This CDR3 spans 15 amino acids. Germline V gene lookup returns CDR1 SGHVS and CDR2 FQNEAQ. CDR3 sequence: CASSGLAGGRNEQFF. The CDR3, as DNA: TGTGCCAGCAGCGGATTAGCGGGGGGAAGGAATGAGCAGTTCTTC.

The chain recombines TRBV5-4 with TRBJ1-3; 7 bases are shared with TRBD1. Germline V lookup: CDR1 SGHNT, CDR2 YYREEE (reference sequence). Trimming took 4 bases from V and 1 from J; bases not matched to a gene: 8. The CDR3 covers 16 residues. The CDR3: CASSKGAIGSGNTIYF. The CDR3 bases are TGTGCCAGCAGCAAGGGGGCGATAGGGTCTGGAAACACCATATATTTT.

The chain couples TRBV19 to TRBJ1-6, with TRBD1 as a possible D gene (5 bases). V was pared by 5 bases and J by 9 bases, with 20 bases between. The CDR3 contains 16 residues. Per the germline V gene, CDR1 is LNHDA and CDR2 is SQIVND (reference sequence). The DNA for the CDR3 is TGTGCCAGTAGTCTAGCCTTACAGGTCGGCGCTTCACCCCTCCACTTT. Translated, it gives CASSLALQVGASPLHF.

CDR3 coding DNA: TGTGCCAGCAGCCTTAAGGGACAGGGAGTCACCATATATTTT. Encoded protein: CASSLKGQGVTIYF. This sequence joins TRBV5-6 and TRBJ1-3, with 9 bases identical to TRBD1. The V segment lost 4 bases and the J segment 9 bases; nucleotides outside the gene matches: 8. The CDR3 covers 14 residues. The germline V gene encodes CDR1 SGHDT and CDR2 YYEEEE.

This chain joins TRBV1 and TRBJ1-1; the table's D call, TRBD1, was not checked against the DNA. TRBV1 is a pseudogene segment. This CDR3 contains 20 residues. The CDR3 loop reads CTSSHEGPDPDRGKRAEAFF. The DNA of the CDR3 is TGCACCAGCAGCCATGAAGGGCCGGACCCAGACAGGGGGAAACGGGCTGAAGCTTTCTTT.

The V gene is TRBV7-2, the J gene TRBJ1-5; possible D gene TRBD1, 5 bases. CDR1 is SGHTA and CDR2 is FQGNSA in the germline V gene. V was trimmed by 2 bases and J by 5 bases, leaving 13 bases between them. The CDR3 runs to 15 residues. CDR3 sequence reads: CASSLYEGTHQPQHF. In DNA form, the CDR3 reads TGTGCCAGCAGCTTATACGAGGGGACTCATCAGCCCCAGCATTTT.

The chain links TRBV5-1 to TRBJ1-1, with D perhaps TRBD1 (6 bases). Trimming took off 3 bases at V and 5 bases at J, with 14 bases between the two ends. The CDR3 spans 14 residues. The germline gives CDR1 SGHRS, CDR2 YFSETQ. The CDR3 DNA is TGCGCCAGCAGCTCGACAGGAAGGATAACTGAAGCTTTCTTT. It specifies CASSSTGRITEAFF.